This T cell receptor (beta chain) emerged from a study of cytomegalovirus exposure and HLA in healthy donors listed by TCRdb under 2017. Regarding the complete study: According to an earlier analysis of 550 to 750 of the donors, 150 million to 200 million T cells yielded 117 million unique TCR beta sequences and about 300 Gb of sequence data. The study used immunosequencing to profile the T cell repertoires of several hundred subjects and linked those repertoires to cytomegalovirus serostatus. The study aimed to test whether cataloging public T cell receptors could reveal signatures of past pathogen exposure. Because of strong linkage in the cohort, roughly 5 DR-DQ haplotypes were treated as single units for association and clustering. All discovery cohort repertoires had been generated on a single sequencing platform. HLA typing included class I and class II loci at four-digit resolution. Donor age, sex, ethnicity and CMV serostatus were compiled together with the repertoire data. In the later analysis, no new phenotypic data were used to find candidate immune exposures; instead, reliance was placed on TCR beta sequences and their occurrence across donors. To study patterns of TCR occurrence, a later analysis re-analyzed previously published TCR beta repertoires from 700 or so donors and added high-resolution HLA genotyping. Typing coverage differed by locus: A, B, C, DRB1 and DQB1 were typed in about 629-640 donors, DQA1 in around 500, DPA1 in approximately 610, and DPB1 in around 440. The genetic ancestry cluster associated with self-reported Caucasian donors included 65% to 90% of the roughly 400 genotyped donors. To predict cytomegalovirus infection status, the study combined high-throughput TCR immunosequencing, statistical association of individual TCRs with disease status, and machine learning. Among under 450 genotyped donors of the cohort, an average of around 240,000 unique TCR beta nucleotide sequences were sequenced per donor, roughly 20% of them non-productive. A later genetic analysis took genome-wide SNP genotypes for about three fifths of the 666 donors and used that subset as a discovery cohort. In an earlier analysis of 587 of the donors, high-throughput TCR beta sequencing was used to judge whether each TCR beta V gene segment behaved as functional or pseudogenic. Along with the approximately 650-subject first cohort, a separate validation cohort of around 110 different subjects was used. An early release covering roughly 640 HLA-typed donors comprised about 300 gigabases of sequencing data and around 85 million unique TCR sequences.

The library came from the immunoSEQ multiplex PCR assay. For the multiplex PCR, a mixture combining 60 forward primers for TCR Vbeta segments and 13 reverse primers for TCR Jbeta segments was used. The CDR3 region of rearranged TCR beta genes was amplified from genomic DNA with a multiplex PCR assay. On the Illumina HiSeq System, the amplified TCR beta libraries were sequenced as 87-base-pair reads. The paper's processing steps were these. A later analysis tallied around 80 million unique TCR beta chains across the 660 or so repertoires, and approximately 11 million of those chains were shared by two or more donors. Raw reads were error-corrected and collapsed into unique sequences by a nearest-neighbor algorithm in which closely related sequences were merged to remove PCR and sequencing errors. V, D and J gene segments were assigned by aligning CDR3 sequences to IMGT reference sequences. For a sequence to be retained, at least a six-nucleotide match to both a V gene segment and a J gene segment was required. A rearrangement counted as productive if the CDR3 had no stop codons and remained in frame with V and J, and every other rearrangement counted as non-productive. Following IMGT convention, CDR3 was defined as the stretch from the second conserved V-encoded cysteine up to the conserved J-encoded phenylalanine. In an earlier analysis of 550 to 650 of the donors, sequences lacking an unambiguous match to a single V gene segment were excluded. In an earlier analysis of several hundred of the donors, a V segment was called functional when productive rearrangements were above 56.7%, and segregating when the standard deviation between donors exceeded 5%. A statistical classification framework was developed to diagnose cytomegalovirus status using the catalog of TCR beta chain sequences. In a later analysis, TCR nucleotide sequences were compared against IMGT/GENE-DB human TR gene sequences so that V and J genes could be assigned. The TCRdist pipeline was used in a later analysis to assign CDR3 sequences and most-parsimonious VDJ recombination scenarios. In a later analysis, each TCR beta chain was defined by its CDR3 amino acid sequence together with its V-gene family, and reads without a unique V-gene family were excluded. A later analysis removed several hundred highly shared, low-generation-probability nucleotide sequences to deal with suspected cross-contamination and a sequencing artifact. In a later analysis, a clonal expansion index for each public chain was calculated from normalized within-repertoire ranks of inferred template counts. A later analysis computed generation probabilities with a VDJ recombination model fitted to out-of-frame rearrangements, and checked the results against IGoR. Hypergeometric tests were used in a later analysis to score TCR-TCR, TCR-HLA and TCR-CMV co-occurrence, with a repertoire-size bias correction applied to the TCR pairs. A later analysis estimated false discovery rates by permuting HLA or CMV assignments 20 times. In a later analysis, co-occurring TCRs were grouped using DBSCAN, with TCRdist sequence similarity added in when clustering inside HLA-allele-positive subsets. Co-occurrence clustering excluded repertoires with fewer than 30,000 or more than 120,000 public chains, plus five with anomalous nucleotide sharing. TCRdb limited this immuneACCESS table to in-frame rearrangements with V and J called. A share of clones is missing; checked studies link under half to unresolved V genes, and the rest is unexplained. That table supplies the V and J calls and clone size; D and trimming were determined from the DNA. The table for this sample lists about 100,000 clones; roughly four fifths of them were counted only once. Roughly 13% of the sample belongs to the ten largest clones.

Concerning this clone itself: Its antigen remains unidentified. Base qualities are not at hand, and no much larger clone is one base apart.

The cohort consisted of 600 to 750 healthy bone marrow donors. All cohort members were sampled while nominally healthy, although unrecorded immune exposures were likely present. The donor tested CMV seropositive, placing the donor among the 310 or so seropositive members of the cohort. A peripheral blood sample was provided by each donor, and peripheral blood mononuclear cells were used for TCR beta sequencing. Genomic DNA extraction from the blood cell samples was performed with the Qiagen DNeasy Blood Extraction Kit. CDR1 MNHEY and CDR2 SMNVEV were looked up in the germline V gene (reference sequence). The CDR3 holds 18 amino acids from the cysteine to the phenylalanine. Here the CDR3 DNA is all that survives: 54 bases in frame from base 1. V and J are trimmed by 0 bases and 1 base, and the gene matches miss 11 bases of the junction. What the research found in general, with its limitations: A further reported finding was that TCR beta sequences accurately predicted the HLA-A and HLA-B alleles for most subjects in the first cohort. A later genetic analysis associated a missense DCLRE1C variant with V-gene and J-gene trimming of TCR beta chains, and an independent cohort replicated the association. A group of highly shared sequence variants was considered likely to be a technical artifact of the sequencing pipeline. Cytomegalovirus status was reported to be diagnosed by the classifier with high specificity and sensitivity in both the original and validation cohorts. About 15 rarely observed V segments, including chromosome 9 orphons, were excluded from the earlier analysis of some 590 of the donors because counts were too low. Sequencing depth was assumed to be roughly uniform across donors in the presence/absence analyses, though that assumption may not hold. A later genetic analysis reported fewer N-insertions in productive TCRs among donors in an Asian-associated ancestry cluster than the roughly 720-donor mean. A few of the identified cytomegalovirus-associated TCR beta chains were confirmed in vitro to be specific for cytomegalovirus antigens. In an earlier analysis of over 550 of the donors, most TCR beta V segments were observed in productive rearrangements about 87% or about 30% of the time, broadly matching IMGT annotations. A later analysis found that most CMV-associated TCR beta chains appeared HLA-restricted, with HLA associations seemingly driven largely by CMV exposure. At a false discovery rate of 0.05, a later analysis linked some 17,000 TCR beta sequences to specific HLA alleles. The authors suggested that the approach could potentially be extended to other disease states and immunological phenotypes. In a later analysis, the rate of TCR association differed among HLA loci, with DRB1 alleles having the most associated TCRs and HLA-C alleles having the fewest. In a later analysis, HLA-associated TCR beta chains showed more clonal expansion and lower generation probabilities than non-associated chains that were equally common. Correlated functional status among segregating V segments might reflect linkage disequilibrium, but an unknown experimental factor could not be ruled out. A later analysis reported that several top co-occurrence clusters appeared linked to parvovirus B19, influenza, CMV and Epstein-Barr virus. In this cohort, only TCR beta chains were sequenced, and detectable features were limited by the absence of alpha or paired-chain data. Because some donors lacked HLA typing at each locus, the association tests relied only on the typed subset. When HLA alleles, especially DR and DQ, strongly co-occurred, TCR associations were difficult to assign to individual alleles. Most TCR sequences were seen in very few donors, while some public TCRs were found in many individuals. The only immune exposure information available for the cohort was CMV serostatus. The study listed 150 to 200 TCR beta chains as associated with cytomegalovirus. Some IMGT-functional V segments, including TRBV6-2 and TRBV6-3, could not be told apart with the 87-base-pair reads, so those segments were excluded.

Sequenced input: PBMCs. The TCR sequence derives from a male donor in good health and CMV-seropositive. This chain is built from TRBV27 and TRBJ2-5; 7 bases in the junction line up with TRBD2. The sequence in DNA is TGTGCCAGCAGTTTATCAGCCGCGGGGGAGACCACCCAAGAGACCCAGTACTTC. It specifies CASSLSAAGETTQETQYF.